A single sample gave rise to the 8 T cell receptor beta chains below, sequenced in a study of T cells in localized non-small cell lung cancer. Measured with immunoSEQ multiplex PCR; TCRdb has only the in-frame clones, and not every one. The sample holds over a thousand clones, approximately 23% seen once. The source was lung tumor tissue, collected before any cancer treatment. These TCRs come from a female donor over 55 with stage II squamous cell lung carcinoma.

V usage is TRBV30 and J usage is TRBJ2-1; 13 bases line up with TRBD2. This CDR3 comprises 15 residues. V lost 1 base and J lost 11; bases outside the gene matches: 8. Germline V lookup: CDR1 GTSNPN, CDR2 SVGIG (reference sequence). The CDR3 loop is CAWSASGTSGIKQFF. The CDR3 DNA is TGTGCCTGGAGTGCCTCCGGGACTAGCGGGATAAAGCAGTTCTTC.

This clone was seen a handful of times. The chain combines TRBV7-4 with TRBJ1-1; D is perhaps TRBD1 (6 bases). In germline, CDR1 is SGHVT, CDR2 SQSDAQ. The V gene lost 4 bases and the J gene lost 7 bases, with 13 bases spanning the gap. The CDR3 has 13 amino acids. The CDR3 bases are TGTGCCAGCAGCTCCGCAGGGGCCCTTGAAGCTTTCTTT. It yields the protein CASSSAGALEAFF.

This chain links TRBV6-8 with TRBJ2-1, with D perhaps being TRBD1 or TRBD2 (6 bases each). This CDR3 is built from 16 residues. Trimming took 10 bases from V and 5 from J, leaving 24 bases between them. Germline V gives CDR1 MNHGY, CDR2 SAAAGT. The CDR3 sequence is CAITTGEGGLDNEQFF. CDR3 sequence (DNA): TGTGCCATCACCACCGGTGAGGGGGGCCTGGACAATGAGCAGTTCTTC.

V is TRBV5-1 and J is TRBJ1-1; D remains ambiguous. The ends were cut back, 0 bases at V and 5 bases at J, with 14 bases in the middle. Looked up from germline, CDR1 is SGHRS and CDR2 is YFSETQ. The CDR3 consists of 15 residues. CDR3 sequence (DNA): TGCGCCAGCAGCTTGGTTCTCGGCGACGGTACTGAAGCTTTCTTT. Translating gives CASSLVLGDGTEAFF.

This clone is labeled medium-sized. CDR3 in amino acids: CASSLGQGHSPLHF. In DNA form, the CDR3 reads TGTGCCAGCAGCCTCGGACAGGGACACTCACCCCTCCACTTT. The chain recombines TRBV9 with TRBJ1-6; TRBD1 agrees at 8 bases. This CDR3 contains 14 residues. The ends lost 4 bases at V and 10 bases at J; junction bases unmatched: 7. Germline assignment: CDR1 SGDLS and CDR2 YYNGEE.

This clone was found a few times. This chain joins TRBV19 and TRBJ2-3; 10 nucleotides line up with TRBD1. Germline V gene sequence: CDR1 LNHDA, CDR2 SQIVND (reference sequence). The CDR3 covers 15 residues. Trimming at V came to 8 bases and at J to 0 bases, leaving 5 bases not matched to a gene. DNA for the CDR3: TGTGCCAGTGACAGGGGGCTATCTAGCACAGATACGCAGTATTTT. Translating gives CASDRGLSSTDTQYF.

This clone was counted a few times. V usage is TRBV11-3 and J usage is TRBJ1-4; D is ambiguous. The length of the CDR3 is 14 residues. V was shortened by 3 bases and J by 5 bases, with 10 bases between the two germline ends. In germline, CDR1 is SGHNT, CDR2 YENEEA. CDR3 residues: CASSLTGYNEKLFF. The CDR3 DNA is TGTGCCAGCAGCTTGACGGGGTACAATGAAAAACTGTTTTTT.

With respect to this clone: The junction departs from the called germline gene at one end, perhaps through a read error. The chain employs TRBV30 and TRBJ2-7; D is possibly TRBD2 (6 bases). CDR1 and CDR2 (germline): GTSNPN, SVGIG (reference sequence). CDR3 length: 13 residues. The CDR3 DNA reads TGTGCCTTAATCATCCGGGACTCCTCCGAGCAGTACTTC. Translation gives CALIIRDSSEQYF.